The T cell receptor (beta chain) under discussion was sequenced for a study of cytotoxic CD8 clonotypes in ibrutinib-treated CLL. Profiling relied on immunoSEQ multiplex PCR, and the TCRdb table lists in-frame clones only, not all of them. This sample has a few hundred thousand clones, with 67% found just once. The V end was cut by 6 bases, the J end by 0 bases, with 12 bases between. The length of the CDR3 is 16 residues. The germline CDR1 and CDR2 sequences are LNHDA and SQIVND (reference sequence). There are a few counts of this clone. The source of this sequence is a human donor with chronic lymphocytic leukemia. Source: PBMCs, taken after 36 months of ibrutinib treatment. The V and J genes are TRBV19 and TRBJ2-6, with a tentative D call TRBD2 (5 bases). The CDR3 reads CASSQWRLSGANVLTF. CDR3 bases: TGTGCCAGTAGCCAGTGGAGGCTCTCTGGGGCCAACGTCCTGACTTTC.